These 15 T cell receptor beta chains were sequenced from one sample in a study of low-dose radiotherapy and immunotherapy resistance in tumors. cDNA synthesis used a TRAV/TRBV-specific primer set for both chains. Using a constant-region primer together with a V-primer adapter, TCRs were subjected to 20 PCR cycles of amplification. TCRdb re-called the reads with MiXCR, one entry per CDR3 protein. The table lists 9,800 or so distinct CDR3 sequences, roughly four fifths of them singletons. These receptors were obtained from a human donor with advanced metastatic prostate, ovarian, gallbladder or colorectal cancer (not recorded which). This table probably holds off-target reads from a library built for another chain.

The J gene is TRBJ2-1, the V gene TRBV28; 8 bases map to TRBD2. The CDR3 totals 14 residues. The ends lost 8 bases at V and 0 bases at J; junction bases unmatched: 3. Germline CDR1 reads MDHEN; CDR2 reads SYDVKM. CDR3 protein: CASLAGSSYNEQFF. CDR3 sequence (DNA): TGTGCCAGCCTAGCGGGCAGCTCCTACAATGAGCAGTTCTTC. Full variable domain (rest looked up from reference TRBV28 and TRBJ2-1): DVKVTQSSRYLVKRTGEKVFLECVQDMDHENMFWYRQDPGLGLRLIYFSYDVKMKEKGDIPEGYSVSREKKERFSLILESASTNQTSMYLCASLAGSSYNEQFFGPGTRLTVL.

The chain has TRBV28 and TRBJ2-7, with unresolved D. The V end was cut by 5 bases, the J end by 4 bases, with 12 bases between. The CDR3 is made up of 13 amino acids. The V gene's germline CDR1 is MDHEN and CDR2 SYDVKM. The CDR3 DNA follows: TGTGCCAGCAGTCCCCGGATGGGGTACGAGCAGTACTTC. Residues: CASSPRMGYEQYF.

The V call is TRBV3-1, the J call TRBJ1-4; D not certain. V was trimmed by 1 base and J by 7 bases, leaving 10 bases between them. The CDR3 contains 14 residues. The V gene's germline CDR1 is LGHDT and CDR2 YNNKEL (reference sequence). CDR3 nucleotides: TGTGCCAGCAGCCAAGCGTTCGGAGGTGAAAAACTGTTTTTT. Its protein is CASSQAFGGEKLFF.

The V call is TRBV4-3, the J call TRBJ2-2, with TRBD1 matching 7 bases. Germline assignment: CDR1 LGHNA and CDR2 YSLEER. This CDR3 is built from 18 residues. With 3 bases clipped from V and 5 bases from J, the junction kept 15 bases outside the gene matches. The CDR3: CASSHQTPRGTETGELFF. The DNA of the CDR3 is TGCGCCAGCAGCCACCAAACGCCTAGGGGGACAGAAACCGGGGAGCTGTTTTTT.

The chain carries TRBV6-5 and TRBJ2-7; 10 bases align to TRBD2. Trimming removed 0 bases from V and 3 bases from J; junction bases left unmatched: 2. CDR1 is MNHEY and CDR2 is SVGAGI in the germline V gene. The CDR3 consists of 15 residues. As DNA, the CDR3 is TGTGCCAGCAGTTACTCGTCTAGCGGGGGCTACGAGCAGTACTTC. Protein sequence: CASSYSSSGGYEQYF.

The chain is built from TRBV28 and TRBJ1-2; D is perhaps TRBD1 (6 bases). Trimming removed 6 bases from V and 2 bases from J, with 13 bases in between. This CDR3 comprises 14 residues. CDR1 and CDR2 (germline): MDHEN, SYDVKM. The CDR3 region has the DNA TGTGCCAGCAGACCAGGGGCAGGAAACTATGGCTACACCTTC. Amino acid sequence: CASRPGAGNYGYTF.

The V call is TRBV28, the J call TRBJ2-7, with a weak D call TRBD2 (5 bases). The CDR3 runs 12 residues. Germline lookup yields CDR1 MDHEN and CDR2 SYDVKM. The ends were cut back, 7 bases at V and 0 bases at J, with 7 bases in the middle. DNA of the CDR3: TGTGCCAGCATGGGGAGCTCCTACGAGCAGTACTTC. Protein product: CASMGSSYEQYF.

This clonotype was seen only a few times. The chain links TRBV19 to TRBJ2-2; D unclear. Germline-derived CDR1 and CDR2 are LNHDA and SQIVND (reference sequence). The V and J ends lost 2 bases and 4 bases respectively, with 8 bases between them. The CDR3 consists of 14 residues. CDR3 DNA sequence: TGTGCCAGTAGTATAAGGGTGATCACCGGGGAGCTGTTTTTT. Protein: CASSIRVITGELFF.

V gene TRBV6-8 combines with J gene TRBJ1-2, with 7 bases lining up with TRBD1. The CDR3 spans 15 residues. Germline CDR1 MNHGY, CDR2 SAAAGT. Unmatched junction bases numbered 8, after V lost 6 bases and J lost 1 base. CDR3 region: CASSHPQGGNYGYTF. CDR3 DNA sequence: TGTGCCAGCAGCCACCCCCAGGGGGGTAACTATGGCTACACCTTC.

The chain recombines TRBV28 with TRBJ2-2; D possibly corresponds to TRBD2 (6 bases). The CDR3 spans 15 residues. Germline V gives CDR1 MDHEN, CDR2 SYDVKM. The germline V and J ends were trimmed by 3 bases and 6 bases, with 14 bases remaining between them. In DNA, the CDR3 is TGTGCCAGCAGTTTCGGCGGGAATTACGCCGGGGAGCTGTTTTTT. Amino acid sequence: CASSFGGNYAGELFF.

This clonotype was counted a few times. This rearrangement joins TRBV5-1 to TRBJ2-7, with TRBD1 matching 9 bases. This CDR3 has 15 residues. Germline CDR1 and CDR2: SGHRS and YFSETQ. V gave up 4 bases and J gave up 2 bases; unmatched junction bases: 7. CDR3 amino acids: CASSERDRDTYEQYF. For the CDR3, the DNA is TGCGCCAGCAGCGAACGGGACAGGGATACCTACGAGCAGTACTTC.

CDR3 coding DNA: TGTGCCAGCAGGCCGGGCCTAGGGAACACCGGGGAGCTGTTTTTT. It translates to CASRPGLGNTGELFF. The genes are TRBV28 and TRBJ2-2; no clear D gene. The CDR3 consists of 15 residues. V was shortened by 6 bases and J by 1 base, with 12 bases between the two germline ends. From germline, CDR1 is MDHEN and CDR2 SYDVKM.

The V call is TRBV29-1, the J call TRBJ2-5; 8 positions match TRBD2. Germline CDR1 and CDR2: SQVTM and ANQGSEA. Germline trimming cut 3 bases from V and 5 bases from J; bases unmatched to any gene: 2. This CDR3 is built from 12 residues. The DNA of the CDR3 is TGCAGCGTTGATCCGGGGGGGGAGACCCAGTACTTC. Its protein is CSVDPGGETQYF. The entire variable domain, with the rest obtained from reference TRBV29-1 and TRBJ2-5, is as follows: SAVISQKPSRDICQRGTSLTIQCQVDSQVTMMFWYRQQPGQSLTLIATANQGSEATYESGFVIDKFPISRPNLTFSTLTVSNMSPEDSSIYLCSVDPGGETQYFGPGTRLLVL.

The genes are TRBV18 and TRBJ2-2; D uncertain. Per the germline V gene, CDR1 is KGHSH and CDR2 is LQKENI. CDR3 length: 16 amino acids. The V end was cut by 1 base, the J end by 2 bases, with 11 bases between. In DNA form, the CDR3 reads TGTGCCAGCTCACCACGAACATACACTAACACCGGGGAGCTGTTTTTT. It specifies CASSPRTYTNTGELFF. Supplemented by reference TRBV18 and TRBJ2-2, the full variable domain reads NAGVMQNPRHLVRRRGQEARLRCSPMKGHSHVYWYRQLPEEGLKFMVYLQKENIIDESGMPKERFSAEFPKEGPSILRIQQVVRGDSAAYFCASSPRTYTNTGELFFGEGSRLTVL.

In nucleotides, the CDR3 is TGTGCCACCCAGGGGGCTAACTCCTACGAGCAGTACTTC. Translation: CATQGANSYEQYF. The genes are TRBV27 and TRBJ2-7, with 8 bases lining up with TRBD1. Germline V gene data show CDR1 as MNHEY and CDR2 as SMNVEV (reference sequence). The CDR3 is 13 amino acids. V trimming: 10 bases; J trimming: 0 bases; junction bases outside the gene matches: 5.